This T cell receptor beta chain appears in the sequencing data of a study of blood T cell repertoires in COVID-19 (dated by TCRdb to about 2020). For context, the study as a whole: The collaborator samples originated in the United States, Italy and Spain and spanned the acute and convalescent phases of COVID-19. The material from the prospective study consisted of cDNA or gDNA derived from T cells, B-cell-depleted T cells, or PBMCs. Nearly every sample came with metadata listing a de-identified subject ID, COVID-19 status, age in years and sex. Samples came from the ongoing ImmuneRACE study (first 160 participants) plus 1,254 subjects from 6 global collaborators. Deeply sampled blood TCRbeta repertoires from subjects exposed to, actively infected with, or recovered from COVID-19 were included in the dataset. A freely available public database, intended as a resource for researchers studying the immune response to SARS-CoV-2, is where the repertoires were released. Where available, HLA class I and class II types were taken from metadata supplied by the sample provider and were not determined by assay-based typing.

The investigation overall reported the following: The quantity of clinical and demographic metadata differed by source and by participant and was supplied without curation.

The immunoSEQ Assay, a bias-controlled multiplex PCR, was used to amplify TCRbeta CDR3 regions from genomic DNA. The authors processed their data as follows. The number of nucleated cells in each sample was estimated by amplification of reference gene primers within the assay. Sequence reads were collapsed and filtered to measure the absolute abundance of every unique TCRbeta CDR3 rearrangement. For each sample, productive Simpson clonality was calculated as the square root of Simpson's diversity index over productive rearrangements. TCRdb stores this immuneACCESS table with in-frame sequences only. Part of the clones is absent; in the studies checked, under half of the shortfall reflects unresolved V genes, and no reason is known for the rest. V and J calls plus clone size are reproduced from that table; the DNA served to infer D and trimming. In this sample the table shows over 100,000 clones, 75% to 85% of which occur a single time. About 4.8% of the sample rests with the top ten.

Each collaborating institution followed its own protocols to collect whole blood in K2EDTA tubes. Collaborator samples were shipped for TCRbeta analysis as frozen whole blood, isolated PBMCs, or DNA extracted from either sample type. The CDR3 runs 15 amino acids, cysteine and phenylalanine included. Kept here is only the CDR3 DNA, which spans 45 bases and is read in frame from base 1. At the junction V is shortened by 6 bases and J by 4 bases; bases outside the gene matches: 12. Per the germline V gene, SQVTM is the CDR1 and ANQGSEA is the CDR2. On this clone itself: Its antigen is unknown. No much larger clone is present one base from it, and per-base qualities are unavailable.

The chain is encoded by TRBV29-1 joined to TRBJ2-5; 9 nucleotides in the junction match TRBD2. The sequencing sample was made of peripheral blood. This clonotype was obtained from a man between 60 and 75 years old with acute or convalescent COVID-19. Here is the DNA: TGCAGCGTGATCCTTTTCGCGGGAGGGAGAGAGACCCAGTACTTC. Its translation reads: CSVILFAGGRETQYF.